The clone carrying this T cell receptor beta chain was observed many times. The antigen is undetermined. These data originate in a study of cytomegalovirus exposure and HLA in healthy donors. Study in general: Clustering assigned about 80% of the roughly 430 genotyped donors to the Caucasian-associated ancestry cluster. Study-wide findings and caveats: By a later analysis, the bulk of CMV-associated TCR beta chains appeared HLA-restricted. The study designated fewer than 200 TCR beta chains cytomegalovirus-associated. There were a few CMV-associated chains whose specificity for CMV antigens was confirmed in vitro.

PCR employed 60 Vbeta and 13 Jbeta primers. Measured with immunoSEQ multiplex PCR; TCRdb has only the in-frame clones, and not every one. Of 90,000 to 140,000 clones in the sample, around 15% were seen once. Sequencing used PBMCs. The origin of this receptor is a female donor in good health and CMV-seronegative.

DNA of the CDR3: TGTGCCAGCAGCCAGGACAGTACTCCTGAAGCTTTCTTT. Its protein is CASSQDSTPEAFF. The V and J genes are TRBV2 and TRBJ1-1, with D possibly TRBD1 on 6 matching bases. This CDR3 comprises 13 residues. The germline V gene encodes CDR1 SNHLY and CDR2 FYNNEI. The V and J ends lost 6 bases and 6 bases respectively, with 14 bases between them.